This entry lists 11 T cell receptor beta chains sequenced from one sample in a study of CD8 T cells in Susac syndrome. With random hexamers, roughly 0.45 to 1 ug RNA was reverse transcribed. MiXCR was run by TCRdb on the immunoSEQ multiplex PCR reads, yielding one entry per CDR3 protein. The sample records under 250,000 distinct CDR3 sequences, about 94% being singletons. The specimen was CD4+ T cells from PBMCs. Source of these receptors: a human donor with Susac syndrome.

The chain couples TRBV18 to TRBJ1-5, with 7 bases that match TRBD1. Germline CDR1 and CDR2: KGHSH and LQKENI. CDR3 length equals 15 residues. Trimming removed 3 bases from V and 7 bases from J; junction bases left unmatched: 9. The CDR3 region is CASSPYGQEDQPQHF. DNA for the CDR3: TGTGCCAGCTCACCGTACGGACAGGAGGACCAGCCCCAGCATTTT.

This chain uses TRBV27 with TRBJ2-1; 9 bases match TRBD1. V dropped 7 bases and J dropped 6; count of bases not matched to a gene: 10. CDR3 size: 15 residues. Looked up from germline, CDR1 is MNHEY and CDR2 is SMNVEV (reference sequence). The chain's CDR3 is CASIPVGQGSNEQFF. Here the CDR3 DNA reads TGTGCCAGCATCCCAGTGGGACAGGGCTCCAATGAGCAGTTCTTC.

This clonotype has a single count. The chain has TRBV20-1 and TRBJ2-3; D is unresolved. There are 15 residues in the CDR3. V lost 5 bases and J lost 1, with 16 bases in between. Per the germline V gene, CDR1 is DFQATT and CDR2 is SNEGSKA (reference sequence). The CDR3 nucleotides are TGCAGTGCTGGCCCCGTCGATAAGGGCACAGATACGCAGTATTTT. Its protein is CSAGPVDKGTDTQYF.

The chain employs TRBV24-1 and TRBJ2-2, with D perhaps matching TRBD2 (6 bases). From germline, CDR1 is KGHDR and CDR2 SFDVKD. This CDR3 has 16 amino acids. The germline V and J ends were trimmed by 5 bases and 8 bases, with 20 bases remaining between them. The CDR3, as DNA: TGTGCCACCAGTGCGGGAGAACACGGCGGGTCAGGGGAGCTGTTTTTT. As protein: CATSAGEHGGSGELFF.

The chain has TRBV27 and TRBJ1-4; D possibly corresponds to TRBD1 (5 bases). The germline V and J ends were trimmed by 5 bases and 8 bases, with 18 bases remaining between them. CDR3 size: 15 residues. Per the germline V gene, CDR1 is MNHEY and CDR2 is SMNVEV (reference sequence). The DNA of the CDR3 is TGTGCCAGCAGTATCGCCGGGGCAGGGAACGAAAAACTGTTTTTT. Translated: CASSIAGAGNEKLFF.

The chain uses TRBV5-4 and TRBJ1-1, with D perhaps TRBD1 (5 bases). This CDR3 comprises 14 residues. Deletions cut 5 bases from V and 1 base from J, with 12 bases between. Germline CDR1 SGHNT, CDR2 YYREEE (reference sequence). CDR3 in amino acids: CASRRLRGNTEAFF. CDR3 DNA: TGTGCCAGCAGACGTTTGAGGGGGAACACTGAAGCTTTCTTT.

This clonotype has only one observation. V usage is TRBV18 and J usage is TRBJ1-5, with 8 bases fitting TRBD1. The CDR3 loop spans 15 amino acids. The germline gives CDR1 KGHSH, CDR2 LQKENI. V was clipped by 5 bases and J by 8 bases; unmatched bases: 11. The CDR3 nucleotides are TGTGCCAGCTCAGGACAGGGACAGGCGGGGGAGCCCCAGCATTTT. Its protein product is CASSGQGQAGEPQHF.

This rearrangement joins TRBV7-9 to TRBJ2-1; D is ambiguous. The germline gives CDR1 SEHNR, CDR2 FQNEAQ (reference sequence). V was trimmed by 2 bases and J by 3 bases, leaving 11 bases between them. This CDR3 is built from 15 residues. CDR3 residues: CASSLTAGRYNEQFF. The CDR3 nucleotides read TGTGCCAGCAGCTTAACGGCTGGGCGCTACAATGAGCAGTTCTTC. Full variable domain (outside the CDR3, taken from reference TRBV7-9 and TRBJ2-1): DTGVSQNPRHKITKRGQNVTFRCDPISEHNRLYWYRQTLGQGPEFLTYFQNEAQLEKSRLLSDRFSAERPKGSFSTLEIQRTEQGDSAMYLCASSLTAGRYNEQFFGPGTRLTVL.

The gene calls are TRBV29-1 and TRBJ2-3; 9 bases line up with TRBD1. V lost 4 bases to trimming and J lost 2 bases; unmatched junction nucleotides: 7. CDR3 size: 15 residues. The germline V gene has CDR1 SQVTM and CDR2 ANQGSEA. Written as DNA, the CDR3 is TGCAGCGTTGTATTGACAGGGGGTTTCACAGATACGCAGTATTTT. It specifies CSVVLTGGFTDTQYF.

Here the CDR3 reads CASSPGARTEAFF. The DNA of the CDR3 is TGCGCCAGCAGCCCTGGGGCGCGCACTGAAGCTTTCTTT. The chain links TRBV5-1 to TRBJ1-1, with a tentative D call TRBD1 (5 bases). CDR1 and CDR2 (germline): SGHRS, YFSETQ. The V end was cut by 4 bases, the J end by 4 bases, with 11 bases between. The CDR3 loop spans 13 amino acids.

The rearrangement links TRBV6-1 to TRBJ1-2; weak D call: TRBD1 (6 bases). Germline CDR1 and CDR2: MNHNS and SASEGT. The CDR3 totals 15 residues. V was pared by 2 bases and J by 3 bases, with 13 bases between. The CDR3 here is CASSEKGVLDYGYTF. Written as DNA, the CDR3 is TGTGCCAGCAGTGAAAAGGGGGTATTGGACTATGGCTACACCTTC.